The rows below give T cell receptor beta chains drawn from one sample of a study of vaccination effects on CD4 cells after COVID-19. Their antigens remain unidentified. Clones were read by immunoSEQ multiplex PCR, and TCRdb kept only the in-frame ones, dropping some. The sample holds tens of thousands of clones, about 67% seen once. Sequencing was performed on CD4+ T cells from PBMCs cultured without peptide, taken before COVID-19 vaccination. The receptors come from a human donor who received a COVID-19 vaccine. CDR3s include the opening cysteine and the closing phenylalanine or tryptophan. A D gene is named only where the DNA matches it firmly.

TRBD1 | TRBV5-1 | CASSWTGDYGYTF
. | TRBV5-1 | CASSFEGNTEAFF
. | TRBV19 | CASSPRGVGNQPQHF
. | TRBV5-1 | CASGKGGYYEQYF
TRBD1 | TRBV6-5 | CASSYFGTAKDTQYF
TRBD1 | TRBV12-3/TRBV12-4 | CASRGPGDTQYF
. | TRBV5-1 | CASSLRQGVEKLFF
. | TRBV21-1 | CASSPVPGQGKGYGYTF
. | TRBV4-1 | CASSPLQGTSTDTQYF
. | TRBV28 | CASSFKSEAFF
. | TRBV12-3/TRBV12-4 | CASSFSSDGYTF
TRBD1 | TRBV4-1 | CASSQGQGVYEQYF
. | TRBV12-5 | CASGLAGGTYNEQFF
. | TRBV6-2/TRBV6-3 | CASSRTRKDTGELFF
. | TRBV7-2 | CASSPQRQRGTEAFF
. | TRBV18 | CASSTYPQGNTEAFF
TRBD1 | TRBV6-5 | CASSPPGQGTYEQYF
. | TRBV9 | CASSVRPTDTQYF
. | TRBV7-8 | CASSSDTVGTEAFF
. | TRBV9 | CASSVGSLAKNIQYF
. | TRBV12-3/TRBV12-4 | CASSFGTRTEAFF
TRBD2 | TRBV30 | CASKGAGLDANTGELFF
TRBD1 | TRBV7-9 | CASSASTGLNNYGYTF
. | TRBV28 | CASRLRRLLQETQYF
TRBD2 | TRBV10-3 | CAISYGAGEQYF
TRBD2 | TRBV7-2 | CASSRGLAGVGTQYF
. | TRBV6-1 | CASSELSLFVSGNTIYF
. | TRBV5-6 | CASSWQQETQYF
. | TRBV28 | CASSFGVQGGYEQYF
. | TRBV29-1 | CSVELYNEQFF
TRBD2 | TRBV5-4 | CASSSHVSGGAENEQFF
. | TRBV7-3 | CASSLRGGTSLSYNEQFF
. | TRBV20-1 | CSASLSERPDTQYF
. | TRBV2 | CASSQNRDIHEQFF
. | TRBV6-5 | CASSRTVPADQPQHF
. | TRBV12-5 | CASGLPRTDTQYF
. | TRBV2 | CASSEGQYGYTF
. | TRBV24-1 | CATSDSKGSGTEAFF
TRBD2 | TRBV27 | CASSFAGVTYEQYF
. | TRBV11-2 | CASSFRVAYNSPLHF
. | TRBV5-6 | CASSLPTRWETQYF
TRBD1 | TRBV28 | CASTPGQGYEQYF
. | TRBV28 | CASSLGPIREAFF
. | TRBV29-1 | CSVGGSSYNEQFF
. | TRBV7-9 | CASSLDNQPQHF
. | TRBV19 | CASRPGVATDTQYF
TRBD2 | TRBV5-1 | CASTNSTSGRFYEQYF
. | TRBV12-5 | CASGFTGGSGNTIYF
. | TRBV9 | CASSVAGGNYGYTF
TRBD2 | TRBV2 | CASSSGRAFGEQFF
. | TRBV5-4 | CASSSRGEQFF